A single sample is the source of the 8 T cell receptor beta chains below, sequenced in a study of CD8 T cells in ankylosing spondylitis. TCRdb reprocessed the 5' RACE reads via MiXCR and lists one record per CDR3 protein. The sample contains about 36,000 distinct CDR3 sequences, over 5.5% of which appear only once. Sequencing was carried out using blood, either unsorted or a sorted T cell fraction (not recorded which). The receptors were sampled from a male donor with ankylosing spondylitis or in good health (not recorded which).

This clonotype has ten or more counts. The chain couples TRBV7-3 to TRBJ2-5; 7 bases are a match to TRBD2. CDR1 and CDR2 from the germline V gene are SGHTA and FQGTGA. The trim removed 11 bases at V and 5 bases at J, leaving 11 bases unmatched. The CDR3 is 13 residues long. As DNA, the CDR3 is TGTGCCCCAGGGAGGGAGGTATGGGAGACCCAGTACTTC. Translating gives CAPGREVWETQYF. The full variable domain, completed using reference TRBV7-3 and TRBJ2-5, is GAGVSQTPSNKVTEKGKYVELRCDPISGHTALYWYRQSLGQGPEFLIYFQGTGAADDSGLPNDRFFAVRPEGSVSTLKIQRTERGDSAVYLCAPGREVWETQYFGPGTRLLVL.

There are many counts of this clonotype. V and J are TRBV29-1 and TRBJ2-1; D is possibly TRBD2 (6 bases). The V and J ends lost 4 bases and 2 bases respectively, with 15 bases between them. The CDR3 is 15 amino acids. The germline gives CDR1 SQVTM, CDR2 ANQGSEA. The CDR3 region is CSVGSGRMTYNEQFF. CDR3 in DNA: TGCAGCGTTGGTTCAGGGAGGATGACCTACAATGAGCAGTTCTTC.

This clonotype is medium-sized (0.01 to 0.1%) in the sample. This chain links TRBV15 with TRBJ2-4; 7 bases are a match to TRBD2. V gave up 1 base and J gave up 8 bases; unmatched junction bases: 5. Germline V gives CDR1 LNHNV, CDR2 YYDKDF (reference sequence). This CDR3 contains 14 residues. Written as DNA, the CDR3 is TGTGCCACCAGCAGAGTTGCGGGAGCGCACATTCAGTACTTC. Its protein is CATSRVAGAHIQYF.

This clonotype was seen ten or more times. The V and J genes are TRBV5-5 and TRBJ2-1; TRBD1 matches at 8 bases. The CDR3 totals 14 residues. The germline V gene has CDR1 SGHKS and CDR2 YYEKEE (reference sequence). The trim removed 5 bases at V and 6 bases at J, leaving 7 bases unmatched. The CDR3 spells CASSRGQGRNEQFF. The CDR3 coding sequence is TGTGCCAGCAGTCGAGGACAGGGTCGCAATGAGCAGTTCTTC.

This clonotype was observed once. This sequence joins TRBV7-2 and TRBJ1-6; D gene unclear. The V end was cut by 5 bases, the J end by 6 bases, with 8 bases between. This CDR3 contains 13 residues. Germline CDR1 is SGHTA and CDR2 is FQGNSA. CDR3 DNA sequence: TGTGCCAGCAGCGGACCGTTTAATTCACCCCTCCACTTT. Encoded protein: CASSGPFNSPLHF.

This clonotype was recorded many times. V and J are TRBV29-1 and TRBJ1-1; possibly TRBD1 for D (5 bases). Germline V gene lookup returns CDR1 SQVTM and CDR2 ANQGSEA. The CDR3 has 11 amino acids. V shed 2 bases and J shed 11 bases, with 12 bases lying between them. The CDR3 loop is CSVEKGSGAFF. The CDR3 DNA is TGCAGCGTTGAAAAGGGGTCGGGGGCTTTCTTT.

In this sample, this clonotype turned up many times. V and J are TRBV7-8 and TRBJ1-1; possible D gene TRBD1, 5 bases. The germline V gene has CDR1 SGHVS and CDR2 FQNEAQ. V was trimmed by 2 bases and J by 4 bases, leaving 11 bases between them. The CDR3 has 14 residues. The CDR3 reads CASSLRGGVTEAFF. The CDR3 DNA follows: TGTGCCAGCAGCTTAAGGGGAGGAGTCACTGAAGCTTTCTTT.

This clonotype was observed many times. The chain employs TRBV10-1 and TRBJ2-1; 8 nucleotides align to TRBD2. The junction had 5 bases not matched to a gene; V was cut back by 4 bases and J by 0 bases. Germline CDR1 is WNHNN and CDR2 is SYGVQD (reference sequence). The CDR3 runs to 16 residues. Written as DNA, the CDR3 is TGCGCCAGCAGTGTAGGGCTAGCGGGCTCCTACAATGAGCAGTTCTTC. Translating gives CASSVGLAGSYNEQFF.